The next 21 T cell receptor beta chains were all read from a single sample in a study of T-cell memory formation after mild COVID-19. MiXCR, run by TCRdb on the 5' RACE reads, gives a single entry per CDR3 protein. Of roughly 120,000 distinct CDR3 sequences in the sample, 22% were seen once. The material sequenced was PBMCs or a T cell subset sorted from them (not recorded which). The receptors derive from a young man who had mild COVID-19 (a few samples of this study predate the infection). Cell type and time point are not known.

The genes are TRBV23-1 and TRBJ2-7; 10 bases line up with TRBD1. TRBV23-1 is recorded as an ORF, its role being uncertain. Trimming cost V 7 bases and J 7 bases; bases outside gene matches: 4. The CDR3 has 12 residues. For the CDR3, the DNA is TGCGCCAGCACAGACAGGGGGCAAGAGCAGTACGTC. This encodes CASTDRGQEQYV.

The rearrangement links TRBV6-6 to TRBJ1-2; D is possibly TRBD1 (5 bases). The CDR3 is 14 residues long. CDR1 is MNHNY and CDR2 is SVGAGI in the germline V gene (reference sequence). Trimming stripped 0 bases from V and 2 bases from J, with 7 bases between. The CDR3 reads CASSYSGGNYGYTF. DNA of the CDR3: TGTGCCAGCAGTTACTCTGGGGGAAACTATGGCTACACCTTC.

This clonotype was seen more than once but under ten times. For the CDR3, the DNA is TGCAGCGTTGAGGGACCGGGCTCTTCATCTGGTGAGCAGTTCTTC. This sequence encodes CSVEGPGSSSGEQFF. The chain has TRBV29-1 and TRBJ2-1; D possibly uses TRBD1 or TRBD2 (5 bases each). The CDR3 extends over 15 amino acids. V lost 3 bases, J lost 9 bases, and 21 bases lay in between. The germline V gene has CDR1 SQVTM and CDR2 ANQGSEA.

This chain links TRBV4-2 with TRBJ1-2, with D perhaps TRBD1 (6 bases). Germline CDR1 LGHNA, CDR2 YNFKEQ. This CDR3 comprises 15 residues. V shed 0 bases and J shed 4 bases, with 12 bases lying between them. The CDR3 sequence is CASSQDQGQPYGYTF. In nucleotides, the CDR3 is TGTGCCAGCAGCCAAGATCAAGGACAGCCCTATGGCTACACCTTC.

V is TRBV7-2 and J is TRBJ1-2, with a weak D call TRBD1 (5 bases). Germline assignment: CDR1 SGHTA and CDR2 FQGNSA. The CDR3 consists of 15 residues. With 2 bases removed from V and 4 bases from J, the gap between germline ends came to 14 bases. This CDR3 is CASSLSPGGGYGYTF. The CDR3 nucleotides are TGTGCCAGCAGCTTAAGTCCCGGGGGAGGCTATGGCTACACCTTC.

In this sample, this clonotype turned up many times. The rearrangement joins TRBV5-1 to TRBJ2-2, with 7 bases identical to TRBD1. The CDR3 is 16 residues long. V lost 1 base to trimming and J lost 4 bases; unmatched junction nucleotides: 7. Germline V lookup: CDR1 SGHRS, CDR2 YFSETQ. CDR3 nucleotides: TGCGCCAGCAGCTTGTCTTCTCCAGGGGGCACCGGGGAGCTGTTTTTT. Its translation is CASSLSSPGGTGELFF.

In its sample, this clonotype was seen a few times. The gene calls are TRBV4-3 and TRBJ2-5; the D gene is possibly TRBD1 (5 bases). V lost 0 bases to trimming and J lost 2 bases, with 10 bases between them. This CDR3 is built from 15 residues. Germline CDR1 is LGHNA and CDR2 is YSLEER. CDR3 residues: CASSQDQTVQETQYF. The CDR3 bases are TGCGCCAGCAGCCAAGATCAGACAGTTCAAGAGACCCAGTACTTC.

This rearrangement joins TRBV7-8 to TRBJ2-3; 9 bases are a match to TRBD2. Germline loops: CDR1 SGHVS, CDR2 FQNEAQ. V gave up 2 bases and J gave up 5 bases; unmatched junction bases: 11. The length of the CDR3 is 17 residues. The CDR3 DNA reads TGTGCCAGCAGCTTACGGCCTAGCGGGGTAAAGGGAGATACGCAGTATTTT. Protein: CASSLRPSGVKGDTQYF.

J is TRBJ1-5 and V is TRBV7-9; unclear D gene. Trimming took 0 bases from V and 4 from J, leaving 13 bases between them. CDR3 length: 16 amino acids. Per the germline V gene, CDR1 is SEHNR and CDR2 is FQNEAQ (reference sequence). This CDR3 is CASSLAQQPANQPQHF. CDR3 DNA: TGTGCCAGCAGCTTAGCCCAACAACCTGCTAATCAGCCCCAGCATTTT.

This clonotype was seen a few times. CDR3 region: CAISAGGSRTGELFF. In nucleotides, the CDR3 is TGTGCCATCAGTGCGGGGGGTTCGCGCACCGGGGAGCTGTTTTTT. The chain couples TRBV10-3 to TRBJ2-2, with 7 bases fitting TRBD2. J lost 4 bases, V lost 4 bases, and 6 bases had no gene match. The CDR3 loop spans 15 amino acids. Per the germline V gene, CDR1 is ENHRY and CDR2 is SYGVKD.

The chain joins TRBV7-6 to TRBJ2-1, with 7 bases fitting TRBD2. The V gene's germline CDR1 is SGHVS and CDR2 FNYEAQ. The CDR3 has 15 amino acids. J was trimmed by 6 bases and V by 5 bases; bases with no gene match: 10. CDR3 in DNA: TGTGCCAGCAGCATTACGTGGGGGGGAGGCAATGAGCAGTTCTTC. Translation gives CASSITWGGGNEQFF. Looking up the rest from reference TRBV7-6 and TRBJ2-1 gives the full variable domain: GAGVSQSPRYKVTKRGQDVALRCDPISGHVSLYWYRQALGQGPEFLTYFNYEAQQDKSGLPNDRFSAERPEGSISTLTIQRTEQRDSAMYRCASSITWGGGNEQFFGPGTRLTVL.

The chain recombines TRBV6-4 with TRBJ2-3; D ambiguous. V lost 5 bases and J lost 4, with 10 bases in between. Germline V gives CDR1 MRHNA, CDR2 SNTAGT. This CDR3 has 13 amino acids. CDR3 coding DNA: TGTGCCAGCAGTCCCGAGGCCGCAGATACGCAGTATTTT. It is translated as CASSPEAADTQYF.

A few counts support this clonotype. The rearrangement links TRBV6-4 to TRBJ2-2; possible D gene TRBD2, 5 bases. The V end lost 0 bases, the J end lost 1 base, and 6 bases lay between the germline ends. The CDR3 is made up of 15 amino acids. Germline V gene sequence: CDR1 MRHNA, CDR2 SNTAGT. The CDR3 nucleotides read TGTGCCAGCAGTGACTCGGCGGGGAACACCGGGGAGCTGTTTTTT. Translation: CASSDSAGNTGELFF.

This clonotype appeared a few times. This chain joins TRBV20-1 and TRBJ2-1; 11 bases align to TRBD2. The CDR3 extends over 15 amino acids. Germline loops: CDR1 DFQATT, CDR2 SNEGSKA (reference sequence). With 2 bases clipped from V and 0 bases from J, the junction kept 0 bases outside the gene matches. CDR3 protein: CSARTSGSSYNEQFF. The CDR3 nucleotides read TGCAGTGCTAGAACTAGCGGGAGCTCCTACAATGAGCAGTTCTTC.

This clonotype was picked up a small number of times. The chain is built from TRBV12-3 or TRBV12-4 and TRBJ1-2; perhaps TRBD1 as D (5 bases). V gave up 6 bases and J gave up 3 bases, with 11 bases separating them. This CDR3 is 13 amino acids long. The CDR3 here is CASRGVLYYGYTF. The DNA of the CDR3 is TGTGCCAGCAGAGGGGTTTTATACTATGGCTACACCTTC.

This sequence joins TRBV20-1 and TRBJ2-7, with 7 bases identical to TRBD1. The ends lost 5 bases at V and 3 bases at J; junction bases unmatched: 10. Germline loops: CDR1 DFQATT, CDR2 SNEGSKA (reference sequence). CDR3 length: 14 residues. DNA of the CDR3: TGCAGTGCTCCCACAGGGGCAGGGAGCTACGAGCAGTACTTC. It yields the protein CSAPTGAGSYEQYF.

Written as DNA, the CDR3 is TGTGCCAGTGGGGGCCCCTACGAGCAGTACGTC. This sequence encodes CASGGPYEQYV. The chain combines TRBV2 with TRBJ2-7, with D possibly being TRBD1 (6 bases). The CDR3 is 11 residues long. Germline V gives CDR1 SNHLY, CDR2 FYNNEI. V dropped 9 bases and J dropped 2 bases, with 8 bases sitting between them.

V and J are TRBV3-1 and TRBJ2-7, with a weak D call TRBD1 (6 bases). The V and J ends lost 0 bases and 2 bases respectively, with 14 bases between them. Germline values: CDR1 LGHDT, CDR2 YNNKEL (reference sequence). The length of the CDR3 is 16 residues. In DNA, the CDR3 is TGTGCCAGCAGCCAAGACCGGGGACACGCTCCCTACGAGCAGTACTTC. This gives the protein CASSQDRGHAPYEQYF.

This clonotype was detected only a few times. J is TRBJ2-2 and V is TRBV12-3 or TRBV12-4; tentative D call: TRBD2 (5 bases). The V and J ends lost 3 bases and 7 bases respectively, with 9 bases between them. There are 13 residues in the CDR3. The CDR3 loop reads CASSLGSVGELFF. CDR3 nucleotide sequence: TGTGCCAGCAGTTTGGGTAGCGTCGGGGAGCTGTTTTTT.

The chain is built from TRBV20-1 and TRBJ2-7, with 9 bases that match TRBD1. Trimming at V came to 4 bases and at J to 6 bases, leaving 10 bases not matched to a gene. Germline V CDR1 and CDR2: DFQATT, SNEGSKA (reference sequence). The CDR3 is made up of 14 amino acids. The CDR3 nucleotides are TGCAGTGCTAAAGGACAGGGGAGGGAGCTCGAGCAGTACGTC. Encoded protein: CSAKGQGRELEQYV.

This clonotype showed up just a few times. The chain links TRBV6-5 to TRBJ2-7; D might be TRBD2 (5 bases). This CDR3 contains 14 residues. Germline V gives CDR1 MNHEY, CDR2 SVGAGI. The ends were cut back, 2 bases at V and 0 bases at J, with 8 bases in the middle. In DNA, the CDR3 is TGTGCCAGCAGTTACACGGGGAGCTCCTACGAGCAGTACTTC. Amino acids: CASSYTGSSYEQYF.